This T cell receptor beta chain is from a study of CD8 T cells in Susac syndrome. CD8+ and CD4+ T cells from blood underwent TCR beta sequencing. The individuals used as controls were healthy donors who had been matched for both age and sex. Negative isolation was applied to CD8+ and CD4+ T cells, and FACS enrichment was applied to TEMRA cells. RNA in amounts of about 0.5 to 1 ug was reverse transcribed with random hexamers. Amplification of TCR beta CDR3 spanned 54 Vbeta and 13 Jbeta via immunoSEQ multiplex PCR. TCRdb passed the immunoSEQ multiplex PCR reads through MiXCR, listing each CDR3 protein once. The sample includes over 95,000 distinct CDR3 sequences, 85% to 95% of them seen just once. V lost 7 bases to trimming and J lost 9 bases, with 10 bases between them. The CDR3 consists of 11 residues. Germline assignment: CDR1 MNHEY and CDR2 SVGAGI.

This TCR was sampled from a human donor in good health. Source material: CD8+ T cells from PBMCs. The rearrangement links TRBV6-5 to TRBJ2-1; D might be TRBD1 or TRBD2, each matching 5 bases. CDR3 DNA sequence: TGTGCCAGCAACGGGGCCGGTGAGCAGTTCTTC. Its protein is CASNGAGEQFF.